This TCR beta chain was captured in a study of CD8 T cells in Susac syndrome. Findings and limits, study-wide: As the study acknowledged, the number of individuals in its TCR sequencing and HLA analysis was relatively small.

Between the trimmed V and J ends, which lost 5 bases and 5 bases, there was a span of 18 bases. The CDR3 covers 15 residues. CDR1 is PRHDT, CDR2 FYEKMQ, per germline (reference sequence). Roughly 0.5 to 1 ug RNA was reverse transcribed with random hexamers. TCRdb fed the immunoSEQ multiplex PCR reads into MiXCR, producing one record per CDR3 protein. The sample comprises 150,000 to 200,000 distinct CDR3 sequences, 85% to 95% of which are singletons, and 0.15% to 0.2% rests with the top ten. As to this clonotype: No antigen is known for it.

This chain joins TRBV13 and TRBJ1-1; D unclear. Sequenced material: CD8+ T cells from PBMCs. The TCR originated in a human donor with multiple sclerosis. CDR3 in DNA: TGTGCCAGCAGCCCCCTCGGAGTGCTGGGGACTGAAGCTTTCTTT. Translation: CASSPLGVLGTEAFF.